This T cell receptor (beta chain) was obtained from a study of blood T cells in healthy people across ages. Overall study findings and caveats: Age brought a roughly linear fall in TCR beta diversity measured per million T cells. Lack of knowledge of donor CMV status possibly confounded expanded clonotype changes.

A J-beta primer mix and a sample-barcoded 5' primer were used in a second PCR of about 7 to 12 cycles. All cDNA molecules were each tagged by a template-switch adaptor with 12 random nucleotides. TCRdb independently ran MiXCR on the 5' RACE reads; one entry per CDR3 protein. The sample carries hundreds of thousands of distinct CDR3 sequences, roughly three fifths recorded once. About this clonotype itself: Its cognate antigen is unknown.

V shed 5 bases, J shed 7 bases, and the junction held 11 bases outside the gene matches. Germline V gene lookup returns CDR1 KGHSH and CDR2 LQKENI. The CDR3 length is 15 residues. Sequencing used blood. The chain is built from TRBV18 and TRBJ2-7; 10 bases line up with TRBD1. The origin of this receptor is a man aged 35-49 years in good health. The CDR3 is CASSTRTGGIDEQYF. The CDR3 DNA is TGTGCCAGCTCAACAAGGACAGGGGGAATCGATGAGCAGTACTTC.